Listed here is a single T cell receptor (beta chain). Its antigen is as yet unknown. The sample comes from a study of T cell responses to AZD1222 COVID-19 vaccine. Sequenced by immunoSEQ multiplex PCR; TCRdb stores in-frame clones only, minus some. This table has roughly 120,000 clones, 89% appearing once. Broader study findings: Spike-wide vaccine-associated CD4 TCRs dominated at 160-218 and 743-854. It should be noted that donors were predominantly white British and more often female, and clonal diversity was possibly underestimated. The study identified only a handful of AZD1222 recipients as seropositive at baseline.

The origin of this receptor is an adult in good health. The sample in question was peripheral blood, obtained on day 0 of AZD1222 vaccination.

The CDR3 nucleotides read TGTGCCAGCAGCCTAAGAAGGTCGGGCGATCAGCCCCAGCATTTT. As protein: CASSLRRSGDQPQHF. V is TRBV4-2 and J is TRBJ1-5; D call uncertain. The length of the CDR3 is 15 residues. Per the germline V gene, CDR1 is LGHNA and CDR2 is YNFKEQ. Trimming cost V 4 bases and J 5 bases, with 15 bases left between them.